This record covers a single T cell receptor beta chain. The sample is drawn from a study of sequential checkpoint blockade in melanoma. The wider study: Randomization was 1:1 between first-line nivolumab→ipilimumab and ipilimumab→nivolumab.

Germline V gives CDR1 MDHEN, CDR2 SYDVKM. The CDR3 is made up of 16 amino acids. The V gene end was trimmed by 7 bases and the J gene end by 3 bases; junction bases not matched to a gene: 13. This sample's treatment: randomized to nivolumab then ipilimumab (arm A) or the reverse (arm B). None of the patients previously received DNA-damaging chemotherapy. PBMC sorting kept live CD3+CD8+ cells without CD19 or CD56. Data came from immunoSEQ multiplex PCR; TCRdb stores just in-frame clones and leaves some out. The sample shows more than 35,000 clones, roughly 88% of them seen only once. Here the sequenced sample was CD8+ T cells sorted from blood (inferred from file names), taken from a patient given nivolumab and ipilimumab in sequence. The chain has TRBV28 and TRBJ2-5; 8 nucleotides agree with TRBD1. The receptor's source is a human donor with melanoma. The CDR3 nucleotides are TGTGCCAGCAATCTTCACACCGGGACAGGAGAAGAGACCCAGTACTTC. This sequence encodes CASNLHTGTGEETQYF.